Described below is a single T cell receptor beta chain sequence and its context. Germline V gene data show CDR1 as SGHNT and CDR2 as YENEEA. The CDR3 runs to 17 residues. Deletions cut 3 bases from V and 5 bases from J, with 22 bases between. These data originate in a study of T cell responses to AZD1222 COVID-19 vaccine. Looking at the study overall: Second-dose timings of about 4 or about 12 weeks were pooled.

The method was immunoSEQ multiplex PCR; TCRdb's version includes in-frame clones alone and lacks a portion of them. The sample has 150,000 to 200,000 clones; almost 95% are singletons. This chain connects TRBV11-3 to TRBJ2-5; perhaps D is TRBD1 or TRBD2 (6 bases each). The sequence was collected from an adult in good health. Here the sequenced sample was peripheral blood, taken on day 0 of AZD1222 vaccination. The CDR3 DNA reads TGTGCCAGCAGCTTGGGCGTGGGGGGCGATCTCCAGGAGACCCAGTACTTC. Its protein is CASSLGVGGDLQETQYF.